This TCR beta chain derives from a study of blood T cell repertoires in COVID-19. TCRdb keeps only in-frame clones here, not all; method: immunoSEQ multiplex PCR. The sample lists tens of thousands of clones; 88% were seen once. CDR1 SGHDN and CDR2 FVKESK come from the germline V gene. V was clipped by 2 bases and J by 5 bases; unmatched bases: 11. The CDR3 contains 19 residues. This clonotype was sampled from a man aged 70-80 years in a cohort sampled during active COVID-19. Specimen: peripheral blood. This sequence joins TRBV14 and TRBJ2-1; 14 bases match TRBD2. CDR3 DNA sequence: TGTGCCAGCAGCCAATTTTTCCGGACTAGCGGGAGGAATGACAATGAGCAGTTCTTC. Protein sequence: CASSQFFRTSGRNDNEQFF.